The 32 T cell receptor beta chains in this list originate from one sample, sequenced in a study of cytomegalovirus exposure and HLA in healthy donors. Use of 60 Vbeta and 13 Jbeta primers characterized the PCR. The repertoire was sequenced with immunoSEQ multiplex PCR; TCRdb's copy has only in-frame clones and lacks some. The repertoire consists of 110,000 or so clones, with about 77% occurring once and the leading ten covering less than 5.5%. The sequenced material came from PBMCs. The receptor source for this set is a woman aged 30 to 39 in good health and CMV-seropositive.

This chain links TRBV27 with TRBJ2-2; D perhaps matches TRBD1 (5 bases). The CDR3 runs to 14 residues. The V and J ends lost 7 bases and 4 bases respectively, with 13 bases between them. Germline CDR1 reads MNHEY; CDR2 reads SMNVEV (reference sequence). CDR3 DNA sequence: TGTGCCAGCACAGGGTGGTTCGCCACCGGGGAGCTGTTTTTT. Encoded protein: CASTGWFATGELFF.

This sequence joins TRBV7-9 and TRBJ2-5, with a tentative D call TRBD2 (5 bases). The CDR3 is made up of 16 amino acids. The V and J ends lost 3 bases and 5 bases respectively, with 19 bases between them. In germline, CDR1 is SEHNR, CDR2 FQNEAQ (reference sequence). CDR3 residues: CASSLVRIERGETQYF. Written as DNA, the CDR3 is TGTGCCAGCAGCTTGGTCAGGATTGAACGAGGGGAGACCCAGTACTTC.

The CDR3 sequence is CASSSRQGRNGYTF. CDR3 coding DNA: TGTGCCAGCAGCTCCCGACAGGGACGAAACGGCTACACCTTC. This sequence joins TRBV13 and TRBJ1-2; TRBD1 aligns across 7 bases. With V trimmed by 4 bases and J by 8 bases, 10 bases remained unmatched. The CDR3 spans 14 residues. Germline V gives CDR1 PRHDT, CDR2 FYEKMQ (reference sequence).

The chain has TRBV7-6 and TRBJ2-7, with 8 bases lining up with TRBD2. J was trimmed by 0 bases and V by 5 bases; bases with no gene match: 9. The germline V gene encodes CDR1 SGHVS and CDR2 FNYEAQ. CDR3 length equals 16 residues. CDR3 coding DNA: TGTGCCAGCAGCATACTAGCGGAAGTGATCTCCTACGAGCAGTACTTC. As protein: CASSILAEVISYEQYF.

The CDR3 spells CASSEALLGGGLDTQYF. CDR3 DNA sequence: TGTGCCAGCAGTGAAGCGCTTCTTGGCGGGGGCCTAGATACGCAGTATTTT. This chain uses TRBV2 with TRBJ2-3; tentative D call: TRBD2 (7 bases). The V end lost 0 bases, the J end lost 5 bases, and 18 bases lay between the germline ends. The length of the CDR3 is 17 residues. Germline-derived CDR1 and CDR2 are SNHLY and FYNNEI.

The chain has TRBV5-1 and TRBJ2-7; 7 positions match TRBD1. The germline V gene encodes CDR1 SGHRS and CDR2 YFSETQ. CDR3 length: 14 residues. The V segment lost 4 bases and the J segment 2 bases; nucleotides outside the gene matches: 6. Here the CDR3 DNA reads TGCGCCAGCAGCCTGGGACAGTCGGCCTACGAGCAGTACTTC. As protein: CASSLGQSAYEQYF.

J is TRBJ2-5 and V is TRBV7-2, with D hard to call. The CDR3 totals 14 residues. Germline CDR1 and CDR2: SGHTA and FQGNSA. V gave up 1 base and J gave up 1 base, with 7 bases separating them. The CDR3 DNA sequence: TGTGCCAGCAGCTTAGACCTAACCCAAGAGACCCAGTACTTC. This encodes CASSLDLTQETQYF.

The chain combines TRBV6-6 with TRBJ2-7; 12 bases are shared with TRBD1. With 0 bases clipped from V and 7 bases from J, the junction kept 7 bases outside the gene matches. Germline V CDR1 and CDR2: MNHNY, SVGAGI (reference sequence). The CDR3 covers 16 residues. CDR3 amino acids: CASSYSLGQGAREQYF. As DNA, the CDR3 is TGTGCCAGCAGTTACTCGTTGGGACAGGGGGCTCGGGAGCAGTACTTC.

The chain joins TRBV5-5 to TRBJ2-5, with a possible D match to TRBD1 (7 bases). Germline V gene data show CDR1 as SGHKS and CDR2 as YYEKEE (reference sequence). V shed 4 bases and J shed 5 bases, with 15 bases lying between them. This CDR3 is built from 14 residues. The CDR3: CASSGLTGRETQYF. The CDR3 DNA reads as TGTGCCAGCAGCGGTTTGACAGGGAGGGAGACCCAGTACTTC.

The chain combines TRBV5-8 with TRBJ1-2, with TRBD1 as a possible D gene (5 bases). The CDR3 consists of 15 residues. Trimming removed 6 bases at V and 4 bases at J, with 19 bases between. From germline, CDR1 is SGHTS and CDR2 YDEGEE. DNA of the CDR3: TGTGCCAGCACTAATTGGGAGGGTCAGGGCTATGGCTACACCTTC. Translating gives CASTNWEGQGYGYTF.

This chain links TRBV30 with TRBJ2-4, with a tentative D call TRBD1 (5 bases). Germline V gives CDR1 GTSNPN, CDR2 SVGIG (reference sequence). The V and J ends lost 2 bases and 6 bases respectively, with 8 bases between them. The CDR3 has 12 amino acids. The CDR3 coding sequence is TGTGCCTGGAGTAAAACAGGAAACATTCAGTACTTC. Protein: CAWSKTGNIQYF.

The chain combines TRBV27 with TRBJ1-1; possibly TRBD1 for D (5 bases). Germline loops: CDR1 MNHEY, CDR2 SMNVEV (reference sequence). CDR3 length: 13 amino acids. V shed 5 bases and J shed 6 bases, with 13 bases lying between them. The CDR3 spells CASSQGYVSEAFF. Written as DNA, the CDR3 is TGTGCCAGCAGTCAGGGTTATGTGTCTGAAGCTTTCTTT.

The rearrangement uses TRBV15 and TRBJ2-3; D possibly corresponds to TRBD1 (8 bases). This CDR3 is 17 amino acids long. Germline V gives CDR1 LNHNV, CDR2 YYDKDF (reference sequence). V was trimmed by 1 base and J by 3 bases, leaving 17 bases between them. The CDR3 reads CATSRGGTGGGTDTQYF. Here the CDR3 DNA reads TGTGCCACCAGCAGAGGGGGTACAGGGGGGGGGACAGATACGCAGTATTTT.

V gene TRBV13 combines with J gene TRBJ2-7; D unclear. The CDR3 has 11 residues. V dropped 5 bases and J dropped 3 bases, with 5 bases sitting between them. Germline CDR1 PRHDT, CDR2 FYEKMQ (reference sequence). CDR3 residues: CASSKSYEQYF. CDR3 DNA: TGTGCCAGCAGCAAGAGCTACGAGCAGTACTTC.

The chain recombines TRBV6-1 with TRBJ2-7, with D possibly being TRBD2 (5 bases). The germline V gene has CDR1 MNHNS and CDR2 SASEGT. Between the trimmed V and J ends, which lost 4 bases and 0 bases, there was a span of 10 bases. This CDR3 has 14 residues. The CDR3 here is CASSVTGSSYEQYF. CDR3 sequence (DNA): TGTGCCAGCAGTGTAACGGGGAGCTCCTACGAGCAGTACTTC.

The J gene is TRBJ1-6, the V gene TRBV25-1; 9 bases agree with TRBD1. The CDR3 runs to 18 residues. V trimming: 3 bases; J trimming: 14 bases; junction bases outside the gene matches: 20. CDR1 and CDR2 (germline): MGHDK, SYGVNS. CDR3 residues: CASSERLGLATGGTALHF. CDR3 DNA sequence: TGTGCCAGCAGTGAGCGGCTTGGGTTGGCCACAGGGGGCACGGCCCTCCACTTT. The variable domain in full, completed from reference TRBV25-1 and TRBJ1-6, reads EADIYQTPRYLVIGTGKKITLECSQTMGHDKMYWYQQDPGMELHLIHYSYGVNSTEKGDLSSESTVSRIRTEHFPLTLESARPSHTSQYLCASSERLGLATGGTALHFGNGTRLTVT.

V is TRBV18 and J is TRBJ2-2; D unclear. The CDR3 loop spans 15 amino acids. Per germline, CDR1 KGHSH and CDR2 LQKENI. The germline V and J ends were trimmed by 3 bases and 1 base, with 9 bases remaining between them. CDR3 bases: TGTGCCAGCTCACCGCGACTCGAGAACACCGGGGAGCTGTTTTTT. This encodes CASSPRLENTGELFF.

This clone showed up just a few times. The rearrangement uses TRBV1 and TRBJ1-1; TRBD1, the table's D call, was not compared with the DNA. TRBV1 is a known pseudogene. CDR3 length: 15 residues. For the CDR3, the DNA is TGCACCAGCAGCCATCGGACAGGGGGCCAAACTGAAGCTTTCTTT. Protein product: CTSSHRTGGQTEAFF.

The chain employs TRBV9 and TRBJ2-7, with TRBD2 matching over 7 bases. Trimming removed 0 bases from V and 5 bases from J; junction bases left unmatched: 5. The CDR3 contains 14 residues. Looked up from germline, CDR1 is SGDLS and CDR2 is YYNGEE. The CDR3 here is CASSVGTSFHEQYF. CDR3 bases: TGTGCCAGCAGCGTAGGGACTAGTTTCCACGAGCAGTACTTC.

The chain recombines TRBV27 with TRBJ1-1; D gene unclear. Germline V gene sequence: CDR1 MNHEY, CDR2 SMNVEV (reference sequence). V was cut by 6 bases and J by 0 bases, with 26 bases left in between. This CDR3 spans 19 amino acids. DNA for the CDR3: TGTGCCAGCAGATCCCCTTCCCAGGCAGCAAAAGCAATGAACACTGAAGCTTTCTTT. Translated, it gives CASRSPSQAAKAMNTEAFF.

V gene TRBV5-3 combines with J gene TRBJ2-5, with 9 bases aligning to TRBD2. Judging by the DNA end, TRBJ2-7 fits better; the J call may be wrong. Being an ORF, TRBV5-3 has a function that is uncertain. The length of the CDR3 is 18 residues. The DNA for the CDR3 is TGTGCCAGAAGCCCGGGGAGGAGCGGGAGGTCCAAGGTATACGAGCAGTACTTC. Residues: CARSPGRSGRSKVYEQYF.

The genes are TRBV5-1 and TRBJ2-5; TRBD2 matches at 10 bases. The CDR3 contains 19 residues. Trimming at V came to 0 bases and at J to 2 bases, leaving 13 bases not matched to a gene. The V gene's germline CDR1 is SGHRS and CDR2 YFSETQ. This chain's CDR3 is CASSLGQGTELAGQETQYF. For the CDR3, the DNA is TGCGCCAGCAGCTTGGGACAGGGGACCGAACTAGCGGGGCAAGAGACCCAGTACTTC.

The genes are TRBV12-5 and TRBJ1-1, with 8 nucleotides matching TRBD1. With V trimmed by 9 bases and J by 1 base, 4 bases remained unmatched. CDR1 and CDR2 from the germline V gene are LGHNT and FRNRAP. This CDR3 comprises 13 residues. CDR3 sequence reads: CASRGQRNTEAFF. The CDR3 DNA reads TGTGCTAGCAGGGGGCAGCGGAACACTGAAGCTTTCTTT.

CDR3 protein: CASTFRENTEAFF. The CDR3 nucleotides read TGTGCCAGCACCTTCAGGGAGAACACTGAAGCTTTCTTT. The genes are TRBV7-2 and TRBJ1-1, with a possible D match to TRBD1 (5 bases). CDR3 length: 13 residues. The V end was cut by 7 bases, the J end by 1 base, with 10 bases between. CDR1 SGHTA and CDR2 FQGNSA come from the germline V gene. Variable domain in full (rest from reference TRBV7-2 and TRBJ1-1): GAGVSQSPSNKVTEKGKDVELRCDPISGHTALYWYRQSLGQGLEFLIYFQGNSAPDKSGLPSDRFSAERTGGSVSTLTIQRTQQEDSAVYLCASTFRENTEAFFGQGTRLTVV.

The rearrangement uses TRBV4-1 and TRBJ2-7; D perhaps matches TRBD2 (6 bases). This CDR3 has 20 residues. Germline V gene sequence: CDR1 MGHRA, CDR2 YSYEKL. Deletions cut 2 bases from V and 0 bases from J, with 26 bases between. CDR3 amino acids: CASSQMAPNRFSGSSYEQYF. CDR3 in DNA: TGCGCCAGCAGCCAAATGGCCCCTAACCGCTTTAGCGGAAGCTCCTACGAGCAGTACTTC.

V usage is TRBV6-6 and J usage is TRBJ2-7; no firm D call. Germline lookup yields CDR1 MNHNY and CDR2 SVGAGI (reference sequence). V lost 0 bases and J 3 bases, leaving 6 bases between the germline ends. This CDR3 has 13 residues. The CDR3: CASSYSTDYEQYF. CDR3 sequence (DNA): TGTGCCAGCAGTTACTCCACAGACTACGAGCAGTACTTC.

This clone appeared once. The chain recombines TRBV29-1 with TRBJ2-3; the match to TRBD2 covers 8 bases. The CDR3 consists of 12 residues. Germline lookup yields CDR1 SQVTM and CDR2 ANQGSEA. V trimming: 5 bases; J trimming: 4 bases; junction bases outside the gene matches: 2. The CDR3 nucleotides are TGCAGCGTTCACGGGGGGGCAGATACGCAGTATTTT. As protein: CSVHGGADTQYF.

The V and J genes are TRBV19 and TRBJ1-5; D perhaps matches TRBD1 (5 bases). This CDR3 contains 14 residues. Germline CDR1 reads LNHDA; CDR2 reads SQIVND (reference sequence). The ends were cut back, 8 bases at V and 6 bases at J, with 17 bases in the middle. In DNA, the CDR3 is TGTGCCAGTTATGACAGTGAAGTAGGTCAGCCCCAGCATTTT. As protein: CASYDSEVGQPQHF.

By its share, this clone is medium-sized (0.01 to 0.1%). CDR3 in amino acids: CASSIGGAGGNTIYF. CDR3 DNA sequence: TGTGCCAGTAGTATCGGGGGAGCGGGGGGAAACACCATATATTTT. The chain uses TRBV19 and TRBJ1-3; D might be TRBD1 (5 bases). V was shortened by 3 bases and J by 4 bases, with 13 bases between the two germline ends. This CDR3 is built from 15 residues. Per the germline V gene, CDR1 is LNHDA and CDR2 is SQIVND (reference sequence).

The chain has TRBV7-9 and TRBJ1-2; the D gene is possibly TRBD1 (6 bases). Trimming left V 3 bases short and J 6 bases short, with 17 bases between. In germline, CDR1 is SEHNR, CDR2 FQNEAQ (reference sequence). This CDR3 contains 15 residues. CDR3 sequence (DNA): TGTGCCAGCAGCTTGCCCTACCAGGGGCTGGATGGCTACACCTTC. Encoded protein: CASSLPYQGLDGYTF.

This chain links TRBV6-6 with TRBJ1-1; D call uncertain. Trimming pared 0 bases from V and 1 base from J, leaving 12 bases between. CDR1 is MNHNY and CDR2 is SVGAGI in the germline V gene (reference sequence). The CDR3 is made up of 16 amino acids. The DNA of the CDR3 is TGTGCCAGCAGTTACTCGCAACAGACTACGAACACTGAAGCTTTCTTT. It is translated as CASSYSQQTTNTEAFF.

The chain uses TRBV6-5 and TRBJ2-1; 15 bases are shared with TRBD2. The V gene end was trimmed by 2 bases and the J gene end by 7 bases; junction bases not matched to a gene: 3. There are 16 residues in the CDR3. The germline gives CDR1 MNHEY, CDR2 SVGAGI. The CDR3 DNA reads TGTGCCAGCAGTTACCCGGGACTAGCGGGGGGTAATGAGCAGTTCTTC. Encoded protein: CASSYPGLAGGNEQFF.